The rows below give T cell receptor beta chains drawn from one sample of a study of T cell responses to AZD1222 COVID-19 vaccine. Clones were sequenced by immunoSEQ multiplex PCR, and TCRdb holds only the in-frame ones, with some missing. Of approximately 150,000 clones in the sample, approximately 90% were seen once. Specimen: peripheral blood, collected on day 0 of AZD1222 vaccination. These receptor sequences come from an adult in good health. CDR3s include the opening cysteine and the closing phenylalanine or tryptophan. The D gene is left open where the match is weak. Clone size, where shown, is once, few, many, or a class for clones that have expanded.

size,J,V,D,DNA,CDR3
few,TRBJ1-6,TRBV5-6,-,TGTGCCAGCAGCTTGGGCGGAGGTTATAATTCACCCCTCCACTTT,CASSLGGGYNSPLHF
-,TRBJ1-5,TRBV30,-,TGTGCCTGGAGTGAGGGGGGGAGCAATCAGCCCCAGCATTTT,CAWSEGGSNQPQHF
-,TRBJ1-1,TRBV30,TRBD1,TGTGCCTGGATGGGACAGCCTAACACTGAAGCTTTCTTT,CAWMGQPNTEAFF
-,TRBJ1-6,TRBV6-1,-,TGTGCCAGCAGTGGGGGGGGGACAAGCTCCTATAATTCACCCCTCCACTTT,CASSGGGTSSYNSPLHF
-,TRBJ1-1,TRBV5-4,-,TGTGCCAGCAGCTCCGCGACAGAGAGGATCCAAGCTTTCTTT,CASSSATERIQAFF
-,TRBJ2-1,TRBV27,TRBD2,TGTGCCAGCAGTCGAGACCTAGCGGCCATCTACAATGAGCAGTTCTTC,CASSRDLAAIYNEQFF
-,TRBJ1-6,TRBV27,-,TGTGCCAGCAGTTCTGACACGATGGATAATTCACCCCTCCACTTT,CASSSDTMDNSPLHF
-,TRBJ2-7,TRBV2,TRBD2,TGTGCCAGCAGTGGGGGTAGTAGCGGGAGGCCGCCCTTATCGTACGAGCAGTACTTC,CASSGGSSGRPPLSYEQYF
-,TRBJ1-5,TRBV27,-,TGTGCCAGCAGTAAAACGGGACATCATAGCAATCAGCCCCAGCATTTT,CASSKTGHHSNQPQHF
-,TRBJ2-3,TRBV7-9,TRBD1,TGTGCCAGCAGCCCCACGCTAGGGGGCCCATTTGATACGCAGTATTTT,CASSPTLGGPFDTQYF